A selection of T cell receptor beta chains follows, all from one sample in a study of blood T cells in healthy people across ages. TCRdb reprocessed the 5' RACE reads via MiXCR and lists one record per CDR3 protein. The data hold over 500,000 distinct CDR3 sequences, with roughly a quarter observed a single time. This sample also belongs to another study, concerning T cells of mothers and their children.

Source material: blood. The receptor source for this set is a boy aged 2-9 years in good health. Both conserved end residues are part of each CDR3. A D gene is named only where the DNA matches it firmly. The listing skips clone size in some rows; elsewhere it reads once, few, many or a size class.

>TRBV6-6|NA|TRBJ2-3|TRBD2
CASNVGLAGSTDTQYF
TGTGCCAGCAATGTAGGACTAGCGGGATCAACCGATACGCAGTATTTT
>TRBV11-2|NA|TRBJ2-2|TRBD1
CASSLQGAGGELFF
TGTGCCAGCAGCTTGCAGGGGGCAGGCGGGGAGCTGTTTTTT
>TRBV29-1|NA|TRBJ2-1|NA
CSVPDTNEQFF
TGCAGCGTCCCGGACACAAATGAGCAGTTCTTC
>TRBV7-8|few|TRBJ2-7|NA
CASSLGGFLYEQYF
TGTGCCAGCAGCTTAGGGGGCTTCCTTTACGAGCAGTACTTC
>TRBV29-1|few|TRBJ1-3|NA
CSVGGATGNTIYF
TGCAGCGTTGGGGGGGCTACTGGAAACACCATATATTTT
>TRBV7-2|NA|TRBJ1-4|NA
CAGSFQGANEKLFF
TGTGCCGGCAGCTTTCAGGGAGCTAATGAAAAACTGTTTTTT
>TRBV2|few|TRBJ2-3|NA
CASGGGGPTSTDTQYF
TGTGCCAGCGGGGGCGGGGGACCGACTAGCACAGATACGCAGTATTTT
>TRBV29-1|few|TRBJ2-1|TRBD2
CSVVPGLVFHEQFF
TGCAGCGTTGTCCCGGGACTAGTGTTCCATGAGCAGTTCTTC
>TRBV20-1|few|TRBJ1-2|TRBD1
CSAITGTGDYGYTF
TGCAGTGCTATCACCGGGACAGGGGATTATGGCTACACCTTC
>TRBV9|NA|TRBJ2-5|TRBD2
CASSVEGSGGASETQYF
TGTGCCAGCAGCGTAGAAGGTAGCGGGGGGGCGTCAGAGACCCAGTACTTC
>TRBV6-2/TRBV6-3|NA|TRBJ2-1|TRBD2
CASSETSGRANEQFF
TGTGCCAGCAGCGAAACTAGCGGGAGAGCGAATGAGCAGTTCTTC
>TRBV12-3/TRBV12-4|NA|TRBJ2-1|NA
CASVPGPTRNVQFF
TGTGCCAGCGTACCGGGACCCACTCGCAATGTGCAGTTCTTC
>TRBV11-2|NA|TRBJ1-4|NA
CASSFSGSQATNEKLFF
TGTGCCAGCAGCTTTAGTGGATCTCAGGCAACTAATGAAAAACTGTTTTTT
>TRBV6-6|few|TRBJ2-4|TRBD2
CASSSPALLAGSGQNIQYF
TGTGCCAGCAGTTCTCCCGCGCTACTAGCGGGAAGTGGCCAAAACATTCAGTACTTC
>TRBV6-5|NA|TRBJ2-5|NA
CASSYSIGYVGAKTQYF
TGTGCCAGCAGTTACTCGATAGGATATGTGGGGGCAAAGACCCAGTACTTC
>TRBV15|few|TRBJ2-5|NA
CATSRIRDPKETQYF
TGTGCCACCAGCAGGATCCGGGACCCAAAAGAGACCCAGTACTTC
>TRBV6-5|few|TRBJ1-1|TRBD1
CASSLARGLFGTEAFF
TGTGCCAGCAGTTTGGCCAGGGGGTTGTTCGGGACTGAAGCTTTCTTT
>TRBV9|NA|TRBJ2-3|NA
CASSVEMRGADTQYF
TGTGCCAGCAGCGTAGAGATGAGGGGCGCAGATACGCAGTATTTT
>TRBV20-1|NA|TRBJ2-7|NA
CSAQGGLDYEQYF
TGCAGTGCTCAGGGGGGACTAGACTACGAGCAGTACTTC
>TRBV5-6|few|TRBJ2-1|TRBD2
CASSAGLAVNEQFF
TGTGCCAGCAGCGCAGGACTAGCGGTAAATGAGCAGTTCTTC
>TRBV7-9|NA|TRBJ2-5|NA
CASSFPLAEQETQYF
TGTGCCAGCAGCTTCCCCCTTGCAGAGCAAGAGACCCAGTACTTC
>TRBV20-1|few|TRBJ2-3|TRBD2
CSALAGITDTQYF
TGCAGTGCTCTAGCGGGGATTACAGATACGCAGTATTTT
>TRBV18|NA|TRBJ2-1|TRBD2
CASSPPTSGTTNEQFF
TGTGCCAGCTCACCGCCAACTAGCGGGACGACTAATGAGCAGTTCTTC
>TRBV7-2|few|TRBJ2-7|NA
CASSRRGAHYEQYF
TGTGCCAGCAGCCGGCGAGGGGCCCACTACGAGCAGTACTTC
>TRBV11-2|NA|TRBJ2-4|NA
CASSPGQSTLAKNIQYF
TGTGCCAGCAGTCCGGGCCAGTCTACATTAGCCAAAAACATTCAGTACTTC
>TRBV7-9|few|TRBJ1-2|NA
CASSLLLGGYTF
TGTGCCAGCAGCTTGTTACTTGGGGGCTACACCTTC
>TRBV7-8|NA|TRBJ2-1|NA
CASSPRGVLMQREQFF
TGTGCCAGCAGCCCAAGAGGGGTGCTTATGCAGCGGGAGCAGTTCTTC
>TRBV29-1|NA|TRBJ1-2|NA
CSVAGRQGDGYTF
TGCAGCGTTGCGGGTCGCCAGGGCGATGGCTACACCTTC
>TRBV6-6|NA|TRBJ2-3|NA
CASSYWPSTDTQYF
TGTGCCAGCAGTTACTGGCCGAGCACAGATACGCAGTATTTT
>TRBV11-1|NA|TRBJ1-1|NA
CASSPGTGGSTEAFF
TGTGCCAGCAGCCCGGGGACCGGCGGGAGCACTGAAGCTTTCTTT
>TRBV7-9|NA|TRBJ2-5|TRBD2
CASSQTSGSLQETQYF
TGTGCCAGCAGCCAGACTAGCGGGAGCCTCCAAGAGACCCAGTACTTC
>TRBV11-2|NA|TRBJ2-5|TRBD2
CASKGLAGGLLETQYF
TGTGCCAGCAAAGGACTAGCGGGGGGGCTTCTGGAGACCCAGTACTTC
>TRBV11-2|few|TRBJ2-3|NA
CASSRSATDTQYF
TGTGCCAGCAGCCGGTCGGCGACAGATACGCAGTATTTT
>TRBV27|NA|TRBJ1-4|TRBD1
CASSLSRSGQQNEKLFF
TGTGCCAGCAGTTTATCGAGGTCGGGACAGCAAAATGAAAAACTGTTTTTT
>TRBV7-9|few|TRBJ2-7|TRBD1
CASSLAFGTVIEQYF
TGTGCCAGCAGCTTAGCGTTCGGGACAGTTATCGAGCAGTACTTC
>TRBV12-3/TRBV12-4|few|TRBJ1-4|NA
CASSPGGSRNEKLFF
TGTGCCAGCAGTCCCGGGGGCAGCCGAAATGAAAAACTGTTTTTT
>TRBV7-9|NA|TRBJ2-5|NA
CASRRDLETQYF
TGTGCCAGCAGGCGGGACCTAGAGACCCAGTACTTC
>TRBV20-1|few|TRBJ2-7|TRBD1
CSAIGTGGAYEQYF
TGCAGTGCTATTGGGACAGGGGGCGCCTACGAGCAGTACTTC
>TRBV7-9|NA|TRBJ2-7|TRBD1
CASSPTGSRDSYEQYF
TGTGCCAGCAGCCCGACAGGGTCTAGAGACTCCTACGAGCAGTACTTC
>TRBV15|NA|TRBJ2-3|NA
CATSRETPLTAYTQYF
TGTGCCACCAGCAGAGAAACACCCCTAACGGCGTATACGCAGTATTTT
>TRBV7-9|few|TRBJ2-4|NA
CASNLPGDGNIQYF
TGTGCCAGCAACCTACCAGGGGACGGAAACATTCAGTACTTC
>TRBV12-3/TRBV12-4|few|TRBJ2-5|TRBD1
CASELRQGRMETQYF
TGTGCCAGCGAACTCCGACAGGGGAGGATGGAGACCCAGTACTTC
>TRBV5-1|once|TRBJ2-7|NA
CASSLDPVPNEQYF
TGCGCCAGCAGCTTGGATCCCGTCCCGAACGAGCAGTACTTC
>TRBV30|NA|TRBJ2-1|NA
CAWSELSDEQFF
TGTGCCTGGAGTGAGTTATCAGATGAGCAGTTCTTC
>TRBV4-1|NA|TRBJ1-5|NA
CASSQEVKGLKPQHF
TGCGCCAGCAGCCAAGAGGTGAAGGGACTGAAGCCCCAGCATTTT
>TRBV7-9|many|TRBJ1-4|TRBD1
CASSLTGSNEKLFF
TGTGCCAGCAGCTTGACAGGGTCTAATGAAAAACTGTTTTTT
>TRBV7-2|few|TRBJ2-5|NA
CASSSRRAGQETQYF
TGTGCCAGCAGCTCCCGGAGGGCCGGGCAAGAGACCCAGTACTTC
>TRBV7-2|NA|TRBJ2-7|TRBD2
CASSLGGRTHGDEQYF
TGTGCCAGCAGCTTAGGCGGGAGAACGCACGGCGACGAGCAGTACTTC
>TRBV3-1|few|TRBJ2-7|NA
CASSQAGAAYEQYF
TGTGCCAGCAGCCAAGCCGGCGCCGCCTACGAGCAGTACTTC
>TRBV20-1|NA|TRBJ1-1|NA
CSARDDTGEAFF
TGCAGTGCTAGAGACGATACAGGCGAAGCTTTCTTT
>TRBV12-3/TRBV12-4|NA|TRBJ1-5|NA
CASSFASGQQHF
TGTGCCAGCAGTTTCGCGTCAGGGCAGCAGCATTTT